Given below is one TCR beta chain in context. It has no known antigen specificity. The input lacks base qualities; no much larger clone sits a single base away. Memory CD4+ T cells were sorted ex vivo from peripheral blood of narcolepsy patients and healthy controls for TCR Vbeta sequencing. The data are from a study of T cells in narcolepsy (dated by TCRdb to the late 2010s). Study-wide context: Patients with narcolepsy type 1 or type 2 (NT1, NT2) and healthy control donors were enrolled in the study. To look for autoreactive T cells in narcolepsy patients that target self-antigens of hypocretin neurons (hypocretin, TRIB2), the study used TCR Vbeta sequencing to follow clonotypes in blood and CSF. The investigation overall reported the following: Patients and controls had similar numbers of sequenced blood memory CD4+ clonotypes, with averages of about 39,494 in patients and 33,354 in controls. No sequences matching autoreactive T cell clones were contained in some blood memory CD4+ repertoires from patients and controls. In plots comparing CSF and blood CD4+ T cell clonotypes from the same patient, HCRT-specific and TRIB2-specific autoreactive clonotypes were highlighted. Autoreactive clonotypes were reported to be detected serially in the blood of the same patients and of different patients, but not in the blood of healthy controls.

The library was built by means of the immunoSEQ multiplex PCR assay. This immuneACCESS table, as held by TCRdb, lists in-frame sequences with V and J called but not all clones. Of the missing ones, under half trace to an unresolved V gene in checked studies; the others have no known cause. Recorded for this sample are about 20,000 clones; under 85% of them occurred a single time. Together, the top ten hold approximately 1.6% of the sample. V drops 4 bases and J drops 6 bases, leaving 13 bases in between. From the cysteine up to the phenylalanine, the CDR3 has a length of 14 residues. Only CDR3 DNA is held: 42 bases, read in frame from base 1. The germline V gene supplies CDR1 MDHEN and CDR2 SYDVKM.

The material sequenced was memory (CD45RA-) CD4+ T cells from blood. The cell subset or site tag for this specimen amounts to: memory T cells sorted ex vivo from peripheral blood. The chain joins TRBV28 to TRBJ2-1; TRBD2 is possibly the D segment (7 matching bases). This clonotype was obtained from a human donor in good health. The nucleotides are TGTGCCAGCAGTTCCGGGGGGCTTGGCAATGAGCAGTTCTTC. Its protein is CASSSGGLGNEQFF.